A selection of T cell receptor beta chains follows, all from one sample in a study of T-cell reconstitution after alpha-beta-depleted transplantation in children. TCRdb fed the PCR reads into MiXCR, producing one record per CDR3 protein. The repertoire includes about 400,000 distinct CDR3 sequences, about 17% of them detected once, and over 25% sits in the top ten. Specimen: PBMCs, mostly from graft donor cells, collected 360 days after TCRalphabeta/CD19-depleted stem cell transplant. All receptors come from a boy under two years old who had a stem cell transplant for Wiskott-Aldrich syndrome, so the T cells may come from the graft donor. CDR3s include the opening cysteine and the closing phenylalanine or tryptophan. D genes are given only for firm matches. Size is omitted from some rows. Given values are once, few, many or a class for expanded clones.

>TRBJ2-4|many|-|TRBV20-1
TGCAGTGGTGCGGGGGCTTCAGGTGCGGTACAAAACATTCAGTACTTC
CSGAGASGAVQNIQYF
>TRBJ2-7|many|-|TRBV28
TGTGCCAGCAGTTGGGGGGTCTACGAGCAGTACTTC
CASSWGVYEQYF
>TRBJ2-3|few|TRBD2|TRBV24-1
TGTGCCACCAGTGACCCCATAGCGGGGGGGCTGATAGATACGCAGTATTTT
CATSDPIAGGLIDTQYF
>TRBJ2-1|few|TRBD1|TRBV11-2
TGTGCCAGCAGCTTACTAGCCGGGACAGGGCAGTTCTTC
CASSLLAGTGQFF
>TRBJ2-3|few|TRBD2|TRBV27
TGTGCCAGCAGACAAGGAATAGCGGGAGGGCCCCTCACAGATACGCAGTATTTT
CASRQGIAGGPLTDTQYF
>TRBJ1-2|-|-|TRBV4-1
TGCGCCAGCAGCCAAGATCCCTCTTTCTATGGCTACACCTTC
CASSQDPSFYGYTF
>TRBJ2-7|-|TRBD2|TRBV29-1
TGCAGCGTCCCAGCTTGGGGACTAGCGGGGGGGCTTTACTACGAGCAGTACTTC
CSVPAWGLAGGLYYEQYF
>TRBJ2-7|few|-|TRBV24-1
TGTGCCACCGGAACAGACAGTAAGCAGTACTTC
CATGTDSKQYF
>TRBJ2-2|-|-|TRBV20-1
TGCAGTGCTAGAGAACCCCACCTTACCGGGGAGCTGTTTTTT
CSAREPHLTGELFF
>TRBJ2-3|few|-|TRBV20-1
TGCAGTGCTAGAAGCTCGGGGACCTACACAGATACGCAGTATTTT
CSARSSGTYTDTQYF
>TRBJ1-2|few|-|TRBV25-1
TGTGCCAGCAGTGAGAGGACTGCCTATGGCTACACCTTC
CASSERTAYGYTF
>TRBJ2-6|few|TRBD1|TRBV29-1
TGCAGCGTTGCTGACAGGGTGGCGGCTGGGGCCAACGTCCTGACTTTC
CSVADRVAAGANVLTF
>TRBJ1-1|-|-|TRBV7-2
TGTGCCAGCACCAAAGGGAGGAGTGAACCTTTCTTT
CASTKGRSEPFF
>TRBJ2-7|few|-|TRBV10-3
TGTGCCATCTCGATCGGGCCGAGCTCCTACGAGCAGTACTTC
CAISIGPSSYEQYF
>TRBJ1-5|-|-|TRBV6-1
TGTGCCAGCCAGACCACTGGACAGCCAAATCAGCCCCAGCATTTT
CASQTTGQPNQPQHF
>TRBJ1-1|few|TRBD1|TRBV29-1
TGCAGCGTTGAAGATAGACAGGGGATGAACACTGAAGCTTTCTTT
CSVEDRQGMNTEAFF
>TRBJ2-5|few|-|TRBV11-2
TGTGCCAGAAGCTTAGGGTTCCAAGAGACCCAGTACTTC
CARSLGFQETQYF
>TRBJ2-1|few|-|TRBV2
TGTGCCAGCAGTGATGTCCCCTCAGGACCCTACAATGAGCAGTTCTTC
CASSDVPSGPYNEQFF
>TRBJ2-1|few|-|TRBV2
TGTGCCAGCACCTCGGGACAAGGCATTTACAATGAGCAGTTCTTC
CASTSGQGIYNEQFF
>TRBJ2-1|-|-|TRBV6-1
TGTGCCAGCACCAAGGGCGGCTGGGCCTACAATGAGCAGTTCTTC
CASTKGGWAYNEQFF
>TRBJ2-2|-|-|TRBV12-3/TRBV12-4
TGTGCCAGCAGAAATACGGGCAGGGCTAACACCGGGGAGCTGTTTTTT
CASRNTGRANTGELFF
>TRBJ2-7|-|-|TRBV6-2/TRBV6-3
TGTGCCAGCACCCGTGCTGGGGCCCTCGGGAACGAGCAGTACTTC
CASTRAGALGNEQYF
>TRBJ1-2|few|-|TRBV28
TGTGCCACCAATGGGGCCTCTCCCTTCTATGGCTACACCTTC
CATNGASPFYGYTF
>TRBJ1-5|-|-|TRBV4-1
TGCGCCAGCAGCCAGGAAGGACAGACATGGGGCAATCAGCCCCAGCATTTT
CASSQEGQTWGNQPQHF